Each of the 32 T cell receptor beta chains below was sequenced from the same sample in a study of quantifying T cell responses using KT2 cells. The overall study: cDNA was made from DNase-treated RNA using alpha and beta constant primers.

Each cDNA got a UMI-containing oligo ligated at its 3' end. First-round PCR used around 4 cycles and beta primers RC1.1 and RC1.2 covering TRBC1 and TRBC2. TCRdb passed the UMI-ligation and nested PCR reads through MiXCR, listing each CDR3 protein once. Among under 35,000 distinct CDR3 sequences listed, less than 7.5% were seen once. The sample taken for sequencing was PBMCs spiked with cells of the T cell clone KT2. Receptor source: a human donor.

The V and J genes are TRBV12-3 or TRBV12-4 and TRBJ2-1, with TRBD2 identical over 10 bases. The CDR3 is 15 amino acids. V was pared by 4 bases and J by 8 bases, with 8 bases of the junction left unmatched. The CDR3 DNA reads TGTGCCAGCAGTTCGTGGCTAGCGGGGGTCTATGAGCAGTTCTTC. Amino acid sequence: CASSSWLAGVYEQFF.

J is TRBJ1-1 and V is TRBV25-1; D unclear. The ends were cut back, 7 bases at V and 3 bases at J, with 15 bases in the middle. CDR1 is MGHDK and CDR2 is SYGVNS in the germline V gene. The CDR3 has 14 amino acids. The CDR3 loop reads CASTNIGRDTEAFF. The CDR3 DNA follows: TGTGCCAGCACCAATATAGGGAGGGACACTGAAGCTTTCTTT.

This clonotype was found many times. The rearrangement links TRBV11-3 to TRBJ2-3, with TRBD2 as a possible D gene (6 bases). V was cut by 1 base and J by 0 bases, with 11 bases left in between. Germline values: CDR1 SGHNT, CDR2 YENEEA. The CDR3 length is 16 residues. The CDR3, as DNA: TGTGCCAGCAGCTTAGCTCGGGGGATAAGCACAGATACGCAGTATTTT. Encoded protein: CASSLARGISTDTQYF.

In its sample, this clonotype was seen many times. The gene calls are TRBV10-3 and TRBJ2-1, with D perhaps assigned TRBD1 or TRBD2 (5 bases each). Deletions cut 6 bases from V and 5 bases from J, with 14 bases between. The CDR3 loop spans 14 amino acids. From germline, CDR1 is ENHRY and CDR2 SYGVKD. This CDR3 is CAIRRPGPHNEQFF. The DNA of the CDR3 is TGTGCCATCAGAAGACCGGGACCTCACAATGAGCAGTTCTTC.

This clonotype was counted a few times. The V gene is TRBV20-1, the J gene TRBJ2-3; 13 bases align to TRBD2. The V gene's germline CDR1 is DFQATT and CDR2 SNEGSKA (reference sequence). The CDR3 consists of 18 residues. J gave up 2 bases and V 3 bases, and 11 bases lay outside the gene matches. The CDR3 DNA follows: TGCAGTGCTAGGTCGACTAGCGGGGGGACCCCCTTCACAGATACGCAGTATTTT. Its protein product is CSARSTSGGTPFTDTQYF.

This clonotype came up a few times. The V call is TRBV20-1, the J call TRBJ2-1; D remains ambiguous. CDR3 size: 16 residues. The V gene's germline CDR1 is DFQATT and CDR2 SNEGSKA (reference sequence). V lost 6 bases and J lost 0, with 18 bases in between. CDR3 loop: CSAIDRDRSSYNEQFF. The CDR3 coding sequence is TGCAGTGCAATTGACCGCGACCGAAGCTCCTACAATGAGCAGTTCTTC.

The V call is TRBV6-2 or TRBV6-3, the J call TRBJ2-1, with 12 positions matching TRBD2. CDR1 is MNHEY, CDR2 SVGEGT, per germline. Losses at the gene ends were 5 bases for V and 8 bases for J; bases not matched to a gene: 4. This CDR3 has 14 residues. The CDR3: CASSRLAGAHEQFF. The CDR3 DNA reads TGTGCCAGCAGTCGACTAGCGGGAGCCCATGAGCAGTTCTTC.

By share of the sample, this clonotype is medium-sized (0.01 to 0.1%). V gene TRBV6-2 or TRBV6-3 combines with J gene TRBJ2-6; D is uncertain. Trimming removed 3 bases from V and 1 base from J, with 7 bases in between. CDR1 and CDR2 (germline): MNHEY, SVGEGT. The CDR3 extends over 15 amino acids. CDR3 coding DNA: TGTGCCAGCAGTTATTCCAGTTCTGGGGCCAACGTCCTGACTTTC. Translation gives CASSYSSSGANVLTF.

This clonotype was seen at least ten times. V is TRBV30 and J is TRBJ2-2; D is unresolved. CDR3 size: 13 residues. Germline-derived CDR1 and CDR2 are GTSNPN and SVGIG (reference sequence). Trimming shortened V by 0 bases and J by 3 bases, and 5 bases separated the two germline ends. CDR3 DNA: TGTGCCTGGAGTGTACTTGACACCGGGGAGCTGTTTTTT. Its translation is CAWSVLDTGELFF.

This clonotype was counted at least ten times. CDR3 sequence reads: CASSFGGPGGTGELFF. Written as DNA, the CDR3 is TGTGCCAGCAGTTTTGGGGGACCCGGAGGCACCGGGGAGCTGTTTTTT. The chain uses TRBV27 and TRBJ2-2; D is perhaps TRBD1 or TRBD2 (5 bases each). The CDR3 totals 16 residues. Trimming cost V 3 bases and J 4 bases, with 15 bases left between them. Germline CDR1 and CDR2: MNHEY and SMNVEV (reference sequence).

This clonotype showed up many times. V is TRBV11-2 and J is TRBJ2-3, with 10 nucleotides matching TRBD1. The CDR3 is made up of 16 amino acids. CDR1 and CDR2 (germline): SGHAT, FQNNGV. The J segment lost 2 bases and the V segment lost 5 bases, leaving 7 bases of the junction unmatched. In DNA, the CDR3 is TGTGCCAGCAGCCCGCGGACAGGGGGTGTCACAGATACGCAGTATTTT. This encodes CASSPRTGGVTDTQYF. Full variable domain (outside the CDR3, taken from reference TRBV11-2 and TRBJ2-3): EAGVAQSPRYKIIEKRQSVAFWCNPISGHATLYWYQQILGQGPKLLIQFQNNGVVDDSQLPKDRFSAERLKGVDSTLKIQPAKLEDSAVYLCASSPRTGGVTDTQYFGPGTRLTVL.

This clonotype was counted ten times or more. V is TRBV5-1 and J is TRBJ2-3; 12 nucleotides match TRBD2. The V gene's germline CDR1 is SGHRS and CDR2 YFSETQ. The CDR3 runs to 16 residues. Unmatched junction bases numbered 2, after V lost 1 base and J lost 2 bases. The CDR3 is CASSLTSGGTTDTQYF. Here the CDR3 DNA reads TGCGCCAGCAGCTTGACTAGCGGGGGGACCACAGATACGCAGTATTTT.

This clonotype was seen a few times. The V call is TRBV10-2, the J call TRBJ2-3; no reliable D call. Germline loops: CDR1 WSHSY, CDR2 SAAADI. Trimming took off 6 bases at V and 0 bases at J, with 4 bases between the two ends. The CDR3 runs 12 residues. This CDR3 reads CASSSSTDTQYF. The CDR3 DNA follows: TGCGCCAGCAGCAGTAGCACAGATACGCAGTATTTT.

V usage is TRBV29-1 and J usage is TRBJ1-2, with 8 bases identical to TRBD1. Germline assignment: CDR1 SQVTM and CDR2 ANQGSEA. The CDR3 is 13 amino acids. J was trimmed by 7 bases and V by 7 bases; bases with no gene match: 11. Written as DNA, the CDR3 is TGCAGCGGTGGACAGGGATACGGGGGTGGCTACACCTTC. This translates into CSGGQGYGGGYTF. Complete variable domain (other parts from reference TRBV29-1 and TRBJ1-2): SAVISQKPSRDICQRGTSLTIQCQVDSQVTMMFWYRQQPGQSLTLIATANQGSEATYESGFVIDKFPISRPNLTFSTLTVSNMSPEDSSIYLCSGGQGYGGGYTFGSGTRLTVV.

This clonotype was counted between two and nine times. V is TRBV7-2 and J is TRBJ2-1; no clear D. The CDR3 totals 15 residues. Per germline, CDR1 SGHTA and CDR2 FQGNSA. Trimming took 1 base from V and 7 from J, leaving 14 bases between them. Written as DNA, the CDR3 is TGTGCCAGCAGCTTAGAAACCGGAGAGTGGAATGAGCAGTTCTTC. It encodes CASSLETGEWNEQFF.

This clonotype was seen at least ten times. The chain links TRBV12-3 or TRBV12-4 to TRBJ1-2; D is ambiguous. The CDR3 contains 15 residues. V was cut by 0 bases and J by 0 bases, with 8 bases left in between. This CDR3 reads CASSLAALANYGYTF. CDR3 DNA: TGTGCCAGCAGTTTAGCAGCTCTAGCTAACTATGGCTACACCTTC.

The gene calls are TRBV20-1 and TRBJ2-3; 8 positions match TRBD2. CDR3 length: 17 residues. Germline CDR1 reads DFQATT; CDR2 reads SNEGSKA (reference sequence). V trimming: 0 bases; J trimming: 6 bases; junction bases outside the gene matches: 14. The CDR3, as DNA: TGCAGTGCTAGAGATCAAGGCGGACTAGCTGCTTTGGATACGCAGTATTTT. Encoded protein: CSARDQGGLAALDTQYF.

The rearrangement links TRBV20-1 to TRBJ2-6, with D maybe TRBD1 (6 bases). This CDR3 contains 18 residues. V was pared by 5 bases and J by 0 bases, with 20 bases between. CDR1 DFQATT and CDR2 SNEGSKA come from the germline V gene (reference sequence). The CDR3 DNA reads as TGCAGTGCTTGGCGGAGGACAGCTAGATCCTCTGGGGCCAACGTCCTGACTTTC. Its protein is CSAWRRTARSSGANVLTF.

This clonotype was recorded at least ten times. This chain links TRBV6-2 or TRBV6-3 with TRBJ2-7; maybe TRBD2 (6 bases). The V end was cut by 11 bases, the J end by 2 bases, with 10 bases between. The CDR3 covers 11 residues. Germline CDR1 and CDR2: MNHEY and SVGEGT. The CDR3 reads CACGTTYEQYF. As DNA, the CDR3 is TGTGCCTGCGGGACCACCTACGAGCAGTACTTC.

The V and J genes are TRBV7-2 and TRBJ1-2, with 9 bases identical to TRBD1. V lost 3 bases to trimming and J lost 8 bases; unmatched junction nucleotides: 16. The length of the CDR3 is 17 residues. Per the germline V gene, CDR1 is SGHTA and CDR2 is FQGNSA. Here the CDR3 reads CASSFITKGTGGGGYTF. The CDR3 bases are TGTGCCAGCAGCTTCATTACAAAGGGAACAGGGGGCGGCGGCTACACCTTC.

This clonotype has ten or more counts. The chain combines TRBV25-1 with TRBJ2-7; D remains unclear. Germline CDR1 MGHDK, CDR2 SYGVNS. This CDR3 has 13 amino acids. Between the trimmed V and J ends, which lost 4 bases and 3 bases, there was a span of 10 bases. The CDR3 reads CASSGPSSYEQYF. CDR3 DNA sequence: TGTGCCAGCAGTGGACCCTCCAGCTACGAGCAGTACTTC.

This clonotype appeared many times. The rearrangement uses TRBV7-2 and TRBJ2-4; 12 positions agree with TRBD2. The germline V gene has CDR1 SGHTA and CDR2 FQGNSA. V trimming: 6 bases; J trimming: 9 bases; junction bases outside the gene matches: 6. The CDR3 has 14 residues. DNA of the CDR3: TGTGCCAGCAGGCCGACTAGCGGGAGTGTCATTCAGTACTTC. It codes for CASRPTSGSVIQYF.

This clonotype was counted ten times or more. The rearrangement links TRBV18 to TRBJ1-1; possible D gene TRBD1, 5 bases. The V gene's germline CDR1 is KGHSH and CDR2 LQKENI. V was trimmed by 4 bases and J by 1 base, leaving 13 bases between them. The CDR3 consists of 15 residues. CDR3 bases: TGTGCCAGCTCACGCGACAGACCTTCGAACACTGAAGCTTTCTTT. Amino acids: CASSRDRPSNTEAFF.

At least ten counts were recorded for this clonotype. The CDR3 DNA reads as TGCGCCAGCAGCTTGGATGTTAGTGGGCCTGGAAACACCATATATTTT. It is translated as CASSLDVSGPGNTIYF. The chain combines TRBV5-1 with TRBJ1-3; D is ambiguous. The CDR3 length is 16 residues. V was pared by 0 bases and J by 2 bases, with 12 bases between. Germline assignment: CDR1 SGHRS and CDR2 YFSETQ.

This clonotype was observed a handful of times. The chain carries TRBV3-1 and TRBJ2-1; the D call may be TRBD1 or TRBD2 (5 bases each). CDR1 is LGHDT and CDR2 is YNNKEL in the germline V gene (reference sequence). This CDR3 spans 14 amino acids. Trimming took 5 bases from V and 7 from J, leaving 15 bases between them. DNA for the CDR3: TGTGCCAGCAGCAGGGACCTAATTGAAAATGAGCAGTTCTTC. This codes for CASSRDLIENEQFF.

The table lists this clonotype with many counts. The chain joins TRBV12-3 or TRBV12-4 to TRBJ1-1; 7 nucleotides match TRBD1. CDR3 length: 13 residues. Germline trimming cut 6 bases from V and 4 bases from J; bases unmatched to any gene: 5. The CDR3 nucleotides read TGTGCCAGCAGGATACAGGGGAGCACTGAAGCTTTCTTT. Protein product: CASRIQGSTEAFF.

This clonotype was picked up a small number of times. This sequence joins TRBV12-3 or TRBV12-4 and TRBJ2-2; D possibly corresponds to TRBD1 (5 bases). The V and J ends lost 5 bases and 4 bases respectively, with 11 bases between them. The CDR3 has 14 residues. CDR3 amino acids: CASSPPRVTGELFF. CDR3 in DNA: TGTGCCAGCAGTCCCCCCAGGGTCACCGGGGAGCTGTTTTTT.

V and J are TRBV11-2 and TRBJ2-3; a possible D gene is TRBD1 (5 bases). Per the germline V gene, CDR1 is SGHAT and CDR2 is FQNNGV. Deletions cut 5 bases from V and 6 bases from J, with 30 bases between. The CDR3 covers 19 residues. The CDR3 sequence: CASSQGVWVASPLVDTQYF. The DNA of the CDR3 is TGTGCCAGCAGCCAAGGGGTTTGGGTAGCCTCGCCCCTTGTCGATACGCAGTATTTT.

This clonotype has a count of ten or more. DNA for the CDR3: TGTGCCAGCCTCCGGGACAGGGCTAATCAGCCCCAGCATTTT. Amino acid sequence: CASLRDRANQPQHF. The chain couples TRBV6-6 to TRBJ1-5, with 9 bases identical to TRBD1. Germline CDR1 is MNHNY and CDR2 is SVGAGI (reference sequence). Germline trimming cut 8 bases from V and 4 bases from J; bases unmatched to any gene: 6. The CDR3 covers 14 residues.

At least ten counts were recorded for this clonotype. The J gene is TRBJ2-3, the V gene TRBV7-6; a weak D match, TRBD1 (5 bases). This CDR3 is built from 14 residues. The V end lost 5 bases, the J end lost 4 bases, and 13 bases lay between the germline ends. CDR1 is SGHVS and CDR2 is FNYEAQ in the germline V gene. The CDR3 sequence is CASSAQGVADTQYF. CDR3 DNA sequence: TGTGCCAGCAGCGCGCAAGGGGTAGCAGATACGCAGTATTTT.

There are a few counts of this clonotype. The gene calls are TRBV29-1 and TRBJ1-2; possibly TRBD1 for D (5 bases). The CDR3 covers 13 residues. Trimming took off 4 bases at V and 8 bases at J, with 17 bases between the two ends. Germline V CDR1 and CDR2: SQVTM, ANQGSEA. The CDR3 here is CSVGEQAALGYTF. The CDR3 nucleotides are TGCAGCGTTGGGGAACAGGCAGCACTCGGCTACACCTTC.

As DNA, the CDR3 is TGTGCCAGCAGCTTATTAGGAGATACGCAGTATTTT. This gives the protein CASSLLGDTQYF. The chain carries TRBV7-9 and TRBJ2-3, with D hard to call. CDR3 length equals 12 residues. V lost 2 bases to trimming and J lost 5 bases, with 5 bases between them. From germline, CDR1 is SEHNR and CDR2 FQNEAQ (reference sequence).